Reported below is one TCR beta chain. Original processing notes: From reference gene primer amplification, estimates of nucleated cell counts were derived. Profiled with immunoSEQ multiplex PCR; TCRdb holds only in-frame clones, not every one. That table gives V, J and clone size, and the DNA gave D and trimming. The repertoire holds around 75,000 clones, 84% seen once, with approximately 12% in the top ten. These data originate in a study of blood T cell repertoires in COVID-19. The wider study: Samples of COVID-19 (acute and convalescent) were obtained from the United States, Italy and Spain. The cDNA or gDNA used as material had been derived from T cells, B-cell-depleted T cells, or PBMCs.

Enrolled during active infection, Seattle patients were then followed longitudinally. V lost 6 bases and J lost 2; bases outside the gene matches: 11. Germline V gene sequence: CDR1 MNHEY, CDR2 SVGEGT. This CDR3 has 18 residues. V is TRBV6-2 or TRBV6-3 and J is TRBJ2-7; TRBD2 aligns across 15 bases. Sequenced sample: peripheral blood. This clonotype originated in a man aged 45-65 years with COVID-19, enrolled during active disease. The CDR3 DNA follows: TGTGCCAGCAGCAACACTCCGGGACTAGCGGGGGGTGCCTACGAGCAGTACTTC. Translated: CASSNTPGLAGGAYEQYF.